This T cell receptor beta chain was profiled in a study of blood T cell repertoires in COVID-19. This clone has more than one count but fewer than ten. This sample also contains other DNA sequences that code for the same CDR3. Methods used by the authors: Amplifying reference gene primers gave estimates of nucleated cell counts. This table comes from immunoSEQ multiplex PCR, and its TCRdb copy is limited to in-frame clones, with some not included. V and J calls and clone size are given by that table; D and trimming were obtained from the DNA. Here the sample spans about 490,000 clones, approximately 83% being singletons. The CDR3 is 13 residues long. Germline lookup yields CDR1 KGHSH and CDR2 LQKENI. The V gene lost 2 bases and the J gene lost 0 bases, with 4 bases spanning the gap.

The origin of this receptor is a human donor in a cohort sampled during active COVID-19. This rearrangement joins TRBV18 to TRBJ1-1; no clear D gene. The sequenced sample was peripheral blood. The CDR3 sequence is CASSPGLNTEAFF. The CDR3 bases are TGTGCCAGCTCACCAGGGCTGAACACTGAAGCTTTCTTT.